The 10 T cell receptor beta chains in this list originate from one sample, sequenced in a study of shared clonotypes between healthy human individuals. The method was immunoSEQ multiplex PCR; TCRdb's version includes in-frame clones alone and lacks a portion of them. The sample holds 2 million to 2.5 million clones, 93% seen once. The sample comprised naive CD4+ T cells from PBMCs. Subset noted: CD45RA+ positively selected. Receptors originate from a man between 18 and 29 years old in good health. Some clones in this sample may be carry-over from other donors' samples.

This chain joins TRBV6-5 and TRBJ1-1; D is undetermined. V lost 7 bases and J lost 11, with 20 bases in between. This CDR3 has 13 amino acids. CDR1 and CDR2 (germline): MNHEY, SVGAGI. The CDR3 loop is CASTDTALPGAFF. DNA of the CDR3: TGTGCCAGCACTGACACGGCCCTGCCGGGTGCTTTCTTT.

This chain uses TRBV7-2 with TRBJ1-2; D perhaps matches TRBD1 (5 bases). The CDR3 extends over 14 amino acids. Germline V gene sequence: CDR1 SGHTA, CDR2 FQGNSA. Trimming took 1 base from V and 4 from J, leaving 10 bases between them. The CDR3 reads CASSLVQDIYGYTF. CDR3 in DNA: TGTGCCAGCAGCTTAGTACAGGATATCTATGGCTACACCTTC. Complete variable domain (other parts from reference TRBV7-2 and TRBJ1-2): GAGVSQSPSNKVTEKGKDVELRCDPISGHTALYWYRQSLGQGLEFLIYFQGNSAPDKSGLPSDRFSAERTGGSVSTLTIQRTQQEDSAVYLCASSLVQDIYGYTFGSGTRLTVV.

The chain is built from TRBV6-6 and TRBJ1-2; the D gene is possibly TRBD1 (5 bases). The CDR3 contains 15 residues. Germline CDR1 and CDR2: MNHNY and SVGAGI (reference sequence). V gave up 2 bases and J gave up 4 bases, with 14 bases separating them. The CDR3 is CASSYPDTWSYGYTF. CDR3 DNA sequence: TGTGCCAGCAGTTACCCGGACACGTGGAGCTATGGCTACACCTTC.

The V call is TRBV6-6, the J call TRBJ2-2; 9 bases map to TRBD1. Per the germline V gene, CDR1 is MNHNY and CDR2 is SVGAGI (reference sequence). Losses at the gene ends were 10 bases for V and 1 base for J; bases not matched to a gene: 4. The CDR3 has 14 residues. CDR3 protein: CATYRGQNTGELFF. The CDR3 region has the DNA TGTGCCACCTACAGGGGGCAGAACACCGGGGAGCTGTTTTTT.

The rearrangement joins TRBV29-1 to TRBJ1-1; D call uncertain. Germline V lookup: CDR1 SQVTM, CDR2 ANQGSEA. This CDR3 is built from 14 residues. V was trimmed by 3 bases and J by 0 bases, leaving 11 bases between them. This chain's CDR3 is CSVEGRSMNTEAFF. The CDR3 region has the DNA TGCAGCGTTGAGGGCAGGAGCATGAACACTGAAGCTTTCTTT.

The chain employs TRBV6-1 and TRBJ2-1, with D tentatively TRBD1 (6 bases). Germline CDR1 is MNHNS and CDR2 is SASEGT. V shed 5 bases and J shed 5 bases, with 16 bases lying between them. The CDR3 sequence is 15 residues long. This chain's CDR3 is CASSPGDTYNNEQFF. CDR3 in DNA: TGTGCCAGCAGTCCCGGGGACACATATAACAATGAGCAGTTCTTC.

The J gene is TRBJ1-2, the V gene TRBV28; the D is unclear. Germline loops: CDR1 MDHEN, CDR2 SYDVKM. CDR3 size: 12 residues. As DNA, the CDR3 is TGTGCAGCGGCCCCAATGGGCTATGGCTACACCTTC. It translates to CAAAPMGYGYTF.

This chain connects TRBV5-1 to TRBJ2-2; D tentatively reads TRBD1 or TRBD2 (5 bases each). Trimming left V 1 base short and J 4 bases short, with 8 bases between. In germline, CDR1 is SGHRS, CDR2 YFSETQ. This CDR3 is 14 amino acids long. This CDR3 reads CASSLLGVTGELFF. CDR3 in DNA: TGCGCCAGCAGCTTGCTGGGGGTCACCGGGGAGCTGTTTTTT.

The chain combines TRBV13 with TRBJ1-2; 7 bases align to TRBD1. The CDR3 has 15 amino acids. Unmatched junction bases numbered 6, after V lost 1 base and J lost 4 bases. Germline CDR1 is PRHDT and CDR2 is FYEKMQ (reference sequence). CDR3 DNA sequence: TGTGCCAGCAGCTTAGAAAGGGGGCCCCTCTATGGCTACACCTTC. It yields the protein CASSLERGPLYGYTF.

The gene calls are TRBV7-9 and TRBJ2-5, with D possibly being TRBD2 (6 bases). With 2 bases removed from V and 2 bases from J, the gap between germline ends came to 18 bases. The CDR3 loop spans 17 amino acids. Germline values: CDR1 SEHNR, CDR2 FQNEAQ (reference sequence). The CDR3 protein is CASSLRPVMEGQETQYF. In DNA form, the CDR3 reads TGTGCCAGCAGCTTAAGGCCCGTTATGGAGGGGCAAGAGACCCAGTACTTC.